Given below is one T cell receptor beta chain in context. The data derive from a study of blood T cell repertoires in COVID-19. Study in general: Collection of acute and convalescent COVID-19 samples took place in the United States, Italy and Spain. The cDNA or gDNA used as material had been derived from T cells, B-cell-depleted T cells, or PBMCs.

The CDR3 length is 15 residues. V gave up 8 bases and J gave up 0 bases, with 16 bases separating them. Germline V CDR1 and CDR2: SGHVS, FQNEAQ. Per the authors' pipeline: Amplification of reference gene primers provided the estimated nucleated cell counts. Sequencing was performed with immunoSEQ multiplex PCR; in TCRdb, only in-frame clones are kept and a portion is missing. V and J calls and clone size follow that table, whereas D and trimming were derived from the DNA. The table has roughly 290,000 clones, about 85% seen once. Sequenced sample: peripheral blood. The receptor was derived from a human donor with COVID-19, enrolled during active disease. The donor label of this sample is uncertain. The rearrangement joins TRBV7-8 to TRBJ1-2; D possibly corresponds to TRBD1 (5 bases). Here the CDR3 DNA reads TGTGCCAGCCTCCTCGGGGGGATGGCTAACTATGGCTACACCTTC. It encodes CASLLGGMANYGYTF.